This T cell receptor beta chain was found in a study of human T cells and chemical hapten exposure. Across the whole study: Patients got weekly scalp diphenylcyclopropenone doses over the roughly 22-week study. The study's findings and limits: TCRs above 1 in 1000 frequency stayed constant with DPC sensitization.

Noted time point: patch test 1, 2 weeks after DPC sensitization. Treatment: therapeutic diphenylcyclopropenone sensitization with weekly scalp DPC. This clonotype was picked up many times. The antigen is undetermined. TCRdb redid the calling of the RACE reads with MiXCR, one entry per CDR3 protein. Here the sample spans some 340,000 distinct CDR3 sequences, 6% to 8.5% being singletons. The TCR originated in a young woman with alopecia areata. Some clones in this sample may be carry-over from other donors' samples. Sequenced material: whole blood, taken in connection with sensitization to the hapten diphenylcyclopropenone (DPC).

The CDR3 loop reads CASTQDRGILAEGTQYF. In nucleotides, the CDR3 is TGTGCCAGTACCCAGGACAGGGGAATTCTGGCTGAGGGTACGCAGTATTTT. This chain joins TRBV19 and TRBJ2-3, with 9 bases that match TRBD1. The CDR3 is 17 amino acids. Looked up from germline, CDR1 is LNHDA and CDR2 is SQIVND (reference sequence). The J segment lost 8 bases and the V segment lost 7 bases, leaving 19 bases of the junction unmatched.